This T cell receptor (beta chain) was retrieved from a study of spatial heterogeneity in lung cancer. About the research overall: Each time, sequencing found more beta-chain sequences than alpha-chain sequences.

This clonotype has ten or more counts. Germline values: CDR1 DFQATT, CDR2 SNEGSKA (reference sequence). The germline V and J ends were trimmed by 5 bases and 2 bases, with 13 bases remaining between them. The CDR3 contains 14 residues. TCRdb independently ran MiXCR on the 5' RACE reads; one entry per CDR3 protein. The sample consists of more than 60,000 distinct CDR3 sequences, under 7.5% of them appearing once. Noted time point: sample taken at primary tumor resection. This TCR derives from a female donor with early-stage non-small cell lung cancer. The chain links TRBV20-1 to TRBJ1-5; no clear D. The sample consisted of PBMCs, taken at surgery. CDR3 DNA: TGCAGTGCTTCGGAGGGAGTGGGCAATCAGCCCCAGCATTTT. The encoded protein is CSASEGVGNQPQHF.